Following are 32 T cell receptor beta chains from one sample sequenced in a study of T-cell reconstitution after alpha-beta-depleted transplantation in children. Molecular barcoding with unique molecular identifiers was used for the TCRbeta library. Each CDR3 protein gets one entry after TCRdb re-called the PCR reads with MiXCR. Altogether fewer than 550,000 distinct CDR3 sequences are present, 15% to 20% being singletons, with the ten largest covering under 30%. This material consisted of PBMCs, mostly from graft donor cells, taken 360 days after TCRalphabeta/CD19-depleted stem cell transplant. These receptors were collected from a boy younger than two who had a stem cell transplant for Wiskott-Aldrich syndrome, so the T cells may come from the graft donor.

The chain uses TRBV29-1 and TRBJ1-6, with D perhaps TRBD1 (5 bases). The CDR3 runs to 13 residues. V shed 4 bases and J shed 6 bases, with 10 bases lying between them. Germline CDR1 and CDR2: SQVTM and ANQGSEA. The CDR3 sequence: CSVAGLSNSPLHF. The CDR3, as DNA: TGCAGCGTTGCAGGGTTGAGTAATTCACCCCTCCACTTT.

This clonotype has ten or more counts. This sequence joins TRBV20-1 and TRBJ1-2; D unclear. Germline lookup yields CDR1 DFQATT and CDR2 SNEGSKA (reference sequence). The germline V and J ends were trimmed by 0 bases and 5 bases, with 7 bases remaining between them. The CDR3 runs to 12 residues. The CDR3 region is CSARDWEYGYTF. For the CDR3, the DNA is TGCAGTGCTAGAGATTGGGAGTATGGCTACACCTTC.

The chain has TRBV28 and TRBJ1-4; D gene uncertain. CDR3 size: 14 residues. Germline lookup yields CDR1 MDHEN and CDR2 SYDVKM. Trimming removed 3 bases from V and 8 bases from J, with 13 bases in between. The chain's CDR3 is CASSFSIGPEKLFF. CDR3 coding DNA: TGTGCCAGCAGTTTTTCCATTGGACCCGAAAAACTGTTTTTT.

The chain combines TRBV7-2 with TRBJ2-7; 11 bases are shared with TRBD2. Germline CDR1 and CDR2: SGHTA and FQGNSA. Trimming took 3 bases from V and 4 from J; bases not matched to a gene: 5. The CDR3 runs to 15 residues. The CDR3 spells CASSLRTSGRYEQYF. CDR3 nucleotide sequence: TGTGCCAGCAGCTTGCGGACTAGCGGGCGGTACGAGCAGTACTTC.

The V and J genes are TRBV7-6 and TRBJ2-3; D might be TRBD2 (5 bases). The length of the CDR3 is 13 residues. Trimming shortened V by 8 bases and J by 0 bases, and 9 bases separated the two germline ends. The germline gives CDR1 SGHVS, CDR2 FNYEAQ. For the CDR3, the DNA is TGTGCCAGCGGACTTTTTAGCACAGATACGCAGTATTTT. It codes for CASGLFSTDTQYF.

This chain connects TRBV2 to TRBJ2-7, with D possibly called TRBD1 or TRBD2 (5 bases each). Trimming removed 6 bases from V and 0 bases from J, with 12 bases in between. CDR1 is SNHLY and CDR2 is FYNNEI in the germline V gene. The CDR3 is 14 residues long. The CDR3 nucleotides read TGTGCCAGCAGGTCCGGGGCCAGCTCCTACGAGCAGTACTTC. Protein product: CASRSGASSYEQYF.

The table lists this clonotype with a few counts. The chain carries TRBV4-3 and TRBJ2-7; D gene ambiguous. CDR1 LGHNA and CDR2 YSLEER come from the germline V gene. The CDR3 covers 16 residues. Between the trimmed V and J ends, which lost 1 base and 1 base, there was a span of 14 bases. CDR3 amino acids: CASSQASSALSYEQYF. CDR3 coding DNA: TGCGCCAGCAGCCAAGCGTCGTCGGCGCTATCCTACGAGCAGTACTTC.

This clonotype has just a few counts. This chain joins TRBV12-3 or TRBV12-4 and TRBJ2-1; 7 bases line up with TRBD1. The CDR3 totals 15 residues. The J segment lost 5 bases and the V segment lost 3 bases, leaving 7 bases of the junction unmatched. The CDR3 DNA is TGTGCCAGCAGTTTCCCCCGAGGGGGCCACAATGAGCAGTTCTTC. It yields the protein CASSFPRGGHNEQFF.

The chain uses TRBV21-1 and TRBJ2-3; the listed D gene, TRBD2, was not tested against the DNA. TRBV21-1 represents a pseudogene. The CDR3 loop spans 17 amino acids. Here the CDR3 reads CASSNGLAGVGTDTQYF. The CDR3 DNA reads as TGTGCCAGCAGCAATGGACTAGCGGGAGTAGGCACAGATACGCAGTATTTT.

This clonotype was seen a handful of times. The gene calls are TRBV12-3 or TRBV12-4 and TRBJ2-3; 9 positions agree with TRBD1. J gave up 8 bases and V 8 bases, and 11 bases lay outside the gene matches. The CDR3 loop spans 14 amino acids. This chain's CDR3 is CASGGTGKATTQYF. CDR3 coding DNA: TGTGCCAGCGGGGGGACAGGGAAAGCTACTACGCAGTATTTT.

The chain employs TRBV20-1 and TRBJ1-1; 9 bases align to TRBD1. The V and J ends lost 6 bases and 1 base, in that order; junction bases with no gene match: 9. Germline lookup yields CDR1 DFQATT and CDR2 SNEGSKA (reference sequence). CDR3 length: 15 residues. CDR3 sequence: CSANPGTGSNTEAFF. The CDR3 nucleotides read TGCAGTGCAAACCCCGGGACAGGGTCGAACACTGAAGCTTTCTTT.

There are many counts of this clonotype. The gene calls are TRBV7-6 and TRBJ2-1; D ambiguous. V was cut by 3 bases and J by 4 bases, with 7 bases left in between. The CDR3 sequence is 13 residues long. Per germline, CDR1 SGHVS and CDR2 FNYEAQ. The CDR3, as DNA: TGTGCCAGCAGCTTCGGAACATACAATGAGCAGTTCTTC. This sequence encodes CASSFGTYNEQFF.

The chain joins TRBV7-2 to TRBJ2-3; the D is unclear. The CDR3 totals 13 residues. Trimming cost V 4 bases and J 5 bases, with 10 bases left between them. From germline, CDR1 is SGHTA and CDR2 FQGNSA. CDR3: CASSSTIIDTQYF. In DNA form, the CDR3 reads TGTGCCAGCAGCTCGACGATAATAGATACGCAGTATTTT. The entire variable domain, with the rest obtained from reference TRBV7-2 and TRBJ2-3, is as follows: GAGVSQSPSNKVTEKGKDVELRCDPISGHTALYWYRQSLGQGLEFLIYFQGNSAPDKSGLPSDRFSAERTGGSVSTLTIQRTQQEDSAVYLCASSSTIIDTQYFGPGTRLTVL.

The rearrangement joins TRBV7-9 to TRBJ2-7, with 10 positions matching TRBD2. The J segment lost 4 bases and the V segment lost 3 bases, leaving 9 bases of the junction unmatched. The germline V gene has CDR1 SEHNR and CDR2 FQNEAQ (reference sequence). The CDR3 has 16 amino acids. This CDR3 reads CASSFSVTSGRYEQYF. As DNA, the CDR3 is TGTGCCAGCAGCTTCTCGGTGACTAGCGGGCGGTACGAGCAGTACTTC.

The rearrangement uses TRBV7-7 and TRBJ2-7; TRBD1 matches at 7 bases. CDR1 SSHAT and CDR2 FNYEAQ come from the germline V gene (reference sequence). J lost 6 bases, V lost 5 bases, and 10 bases had no gene match. The CDR3 consists of 14 residues. CDR3 in amino acids: CASSPQDRPSEQYF. DNA of the CDR3: TGTGCCAGCAGCCCTCAGGACAGGCCTTCCGAGCAGTACTTC.

This clonotype appeared a few times. V usage is TRBV6-1 and J usage is TRBJ2-5; 9 bases are shared with TRBD2. J lost 9 bases, V lost 7 bases, and 15 bases had no gene match. The CDR3 covers 15 residues. Germline loops: CDR1 MNHNS, CDR2 SASEGT. CDR3 sequence reads: CASNPGLARGGAQYF. The CDR3 DNA follows: TGTGCCAGCAATCCTGGACTAGCGAGGGGGGGGGCCCAGTACTTC.

The gene calls are TRBV19 and TRBJ1-6; D possibly corresponds to TRBD1 (5 bases). Germline CDR1 and CDR2: LNHDA and SQIVND (reference sequence). This CDR3 comprises 13 residues. The ends were cut back, 7 bases at V and 7 bases at J, with 11 bases in the middle. The CDR3 spells CASKFGDNSPLHF. CDR3 nucleotide sequence: TGTGCCAGTAAATTTGGGGACAATTCACCCCTCCACTTT.

This clonotype was picked up a small number of times. This chain uses TRBV12-3 or TRBV12-4 with TRBJ1-5; possibly TRBD1 for D (5 bases). V was pared by 5 bases and J by 0 bases, with 17 bases between. This CDR3 region has 17 residues. CDR3 sequence: CASSLTKGRISNQPQHF. The CDR3 region has the DNA TGTGCCAGCAGTCTCACAAAGGGACGGATTAGCAATCAGCCCCAGCATTTT.

This clonotype was seen only a few times. The chain has TRBV7-8 and TRBJ2-2; D is perhaps TRBD2 (6 bases). V lost 5 bases to trimming and J lost 3 bases, with 13 bases between them. Per germline, CDR1 SGHVS and CDR2 FQNEAQ. This CDR3 spans 15 amino acids. In DNA form, the CDR3 reads TGTGCCAGCAGCCGGACGGCGGGGCACACCGGGGAGCTGTTTTTT. It codes for CASSRTAGHTGELFF.

This clonotype has more than one count but fewer than ten. The chain has TRBV10-3 and TRBJ2-5, with D perhaps matching TRBD1 (6 bases). The length of the CDR3 is 13 residues. Per germline, CDR1 ENHRY and CDR2 SYGVKD. V lost 6 bases and J 2 bases, leaving 10 bases between the germline ends. DNA of the CDR3: TGTGCCATCAGACAGGGCAATCAAGAGACCCAGTACTTC. Amino acids: CAIRQGNQETQYF.

There are a few counts of this clonotype. The chain is built from TRBV18 and TRBJ2-2; possible D gene TRBD2, 6 bases. The length of the CDR3 is 17 residues. Germline V gene lookup returns CDR1 KGHSH and CDR2 LQKENI. V was shortened by 2 bases and J by 0 bases, with 13 bases between the two germline ends. The CDR3 region has the DNA TGTGCCAGCTCACCATTGACTAGTTTCGCGAACACCGGGGAGCTGTTTTTT. Its translation: CASSPLTSFANTGELFF.

The genes are TRBV6-2 or TRBV6-3 and TRBJ2-5; TRBD1 might be the D (5 bases). Germline lookup yields CDR1 MNHEY and CDR2 SVGEGT. The CDR3 spans 13 residues. The V end was cut by 5 bases, the J end by 4 bases, with 11 bases between. The DNA for the CDR3 is TGTGCCAGCAGTAGGGGCAGCCCAGAGACCCAGTACTTC. This sequence encodes CASSRGSPETQYF.

A few counts support this clonotype. V and J are TRBV3-1 and TRBJ1-6; D is unresolved. Looked up from germline, CDR1 is LGHDT and CDR2 is YNNKEL (reference sequence). This CDR3 is built from 15 residues. V dropped 4 bases and J dropped 13 bases, with 20 bases sitting between them. The CDR3: CASSLFKPPESPLHF. The CDR3 coding sequence is TGTGCCAGCAGCCTGTTTAAACCTCCAGAGTCGCCCCTCCACTTT.

This clonotype turned up a few times. The chain uses TRBV5-1 and TRBJ2-5; 7 nucleotides agree with TRBD1. Germline CDR1 and CDR2: SGHRS and YFSETQ. The CDR3 loop spans 16 amino acids. Trimming took 1 base from V and 1 from J; bases not matched to a gene: 7. The CDR3 sequence: CASSLIRGPAQETQYF. As DNA, the CDR3 is TGCGCCAGCAGCTTGATTAGGGGGCCCGCCCAAGAGACCCAGTACTTC. Full variable domain (rest looked up from reference TRBV5-1 and TRBJ2-5): KAGVTQTPRYLIKTRGQQVTLSCSPISGHRSVSWYQQTPGQGLQFLFEYFSETQRNKGNFPGRFSGRQFSNSRSEMNVSTLELGDSALYLCASSLIRGPAQETQYFGPGTRLLVL.

This clonotype was recorded a few times. The chain carries TRBV7-8 and TRBJ2-2; D gene uncertain. V lost 1 base and J lost 3, with 18 bases in between. The germline V gene encodes CDR1 SGHVS and CDR2 FQNEAQ. The CDR3 length is 18 residues. CDR3 sequence (DNA): TGTGCCAGCAGCTTAGAACTTTCCCCGCGCGCGGACACCGGGGAGCTGTTTTTT. It encodes CASSLELSPRADTGELFF.

The J gene is TRBJ2-3, the V gene TRBV19; D is unresolved. The CDR3 extends over 14 amino acids. Germline V gene data show CDR1 as LNHDA and CDR2 as SQIVND (reference sequence). Between the trimmed V and J ends, which lost 3 bases and 4 bases, there was a span of 11 bases. Here the CDR3 DNA reads TGTGCCAGTAGTATTAGGGTAAAAGCAGATACGCAGTATTTT. It translates to CASSIRVKADTQYF.

This clonotype has only a few counts. The chain uses TRBV5-1 and TRBJ2-1; TRBD2 aligns across 10 bases. The CDR3 contains 16 residues. The germline V gene encodes CDR1 SGHRS and CDR2 YFSETQ. Losses at the gene ends were 1 base for V and 7 bases for J; bases not matched to a gene: 8. The CDR3 loop reads CASSLRAGGPVNEQFF. DNA for the CDR3: TGCGCCAGCAGCTTGAGAGCGGGAGGGCCAGTAAATGAGCAGTTCTTC.

This clonotype was detected only a few times. CDR3: CATSDPGQVGQQYF. The CDR3 nucleotides are TGTGCCACCAGTGACCCGGGACAGGTGGGCCAGCAGTACTTC. The V call is TRBV24-1, the J call TRBJ2-7; 8 bases fit TRBD1. J gave up 8 bases and V 4 bases, and 9 bases lay outside the gene matches. This CDR3 comprises 14 residues. CDR1 is KGHDR and CDR2 is SFDVKD in the germline V gene.

This clonotype was seen more than once but under ten times. The chain combines TRBV30 with TRBJ2-1; TRBD2 agrees at 7 bases. Germline CDR1 is GTSNPN and CDR2 is SVGIG (reference sequence). The V gene end was trimmed by 3 bases and the J gene end by 10 bases; junction bases not matched to a gene: 6. CDR3 length equals 12 residues. In DNA, the CDR3 is TGTGCCTGGAGCAGAGGAGCGGGAGAGCAGTTCTTC. It is translated as CAWSRGAGEQFF.

This clonotype showed up just a few times. CDR3: CASSRLAGVSTDTQYF. The CDR3 DNA sequence: TGCGCCAGCAGCCGGTTAGCGGGAGTGAGCACAGATACGCAGTATTTT. V and J are TRBV4-3 and TRBJ2-3; 9 bases map to TRBD2. The CDR3 is 16 residues long. Germline CDR1 is LGHNA and CDR2 is YSLEER. The V gene end was trimmed by 4 bases and the J gene end by 0 bases; junction bases not matched to a gene: 5.

The chain joins TRBV27 to TRBJ2-2; D is perhaps TRBD2 (6 bases). The germline gives CDR1 MNHEY, CDR2 SMNVEV (reference sequence). This CDR3 is 13 amino acids long. Trimming pared 5 bases from V and 5 bases from J, leaving 9 bases between. CDR3 region: CASSNGGTGELFF. The CDR3 DNA follows: TGTGCCAGCAGTAATGGGGGGACCGGGGAGCTGTTTTTT.

The chain couples TRBV12-3 or TRBV12-4 to TRBJ1-1; D uncertain. Trimming stripped 2 bases from V and 3 bases from J, with 10 bases between. The CDR3 has 14 amino acids. The CDR3 spells CASSLRVTDTEAFF. CDR3 in DNA: TGTGCCAGCAGTTTAAGGGTGACGGACACTGAAGCTTTCTTT.